The 16 T cell receptor beta chains below come from one sample, sequenced in a study of blood T cell repertoires in COVID-19. The protocol was immunoSEQ multiplex PCR, while the TCRdb copy is restricted to in-frame clones and leaves out a portion. The data hold approximately 310,000 clones, with roughly nine tenths observed a single time. The sequenced sample was PBMCs or T cells enriched from blood (not recorded which). These receptors all come from a man aged 55 to 70 who had recovered from COVID-19.

This clone was detected a few times. The chain is built from TRBV11-2 and TRBJ2-1; 7 bases fit TRBD2. Germline values: CDR1 SGHAT, CDR2 FQNNGV. The CDR3 is 15 amino acids. Trimming took 1 base from V and 7 from J; bases not matched to a gene: 7. The CDR3 protein is CASSLARGRLNEQFF. CDR3 nucleotides: TGTGCCAGCAGCTTAGCGCGCGGGAGATTGAATGAGCAGTTCTTC.

J is TRBJ2-3 and V is TRBV5-1, with TRBD1 as a possible D gene (5 bases). The CDR3 consists of 13 residues. Germline V lookup: CDR1 SGHRS, CDR2 YFSETQ. V was shortened by 4 bases and J by 3 bases, with 9 bases between the two germline ends. CDR3 coding DNA: TGCGCCAGCAGCCCTCAGGGAACAGATACGCAGTATTTT. This sequence encodes CASSPQGTDTQYF.

The rearrangement links TRBV25-1 to TRBJ1-1; the match to TRBD1 covers 7 bases. Germline CDR1 is MGHDK and CDR2 is SYGVNS. Unmatched junction bases numbered 3, after V lost 11 bases and J lost 3 bases. There are 11 residues in the CDR3. CDR3 protein: CAAQGYTEAFF. The CDR3 DNA sequence: TGTGCCGCACAGGGGTACACTGAAGCTTTCTTT.

This clone was counted a single time. The rearrangement joins TRBV11-1 to TRBJ1-2, with D perhaps matching TRBD1 (6 bases). In germline, CDR1 is SGHAT, CDR2 FQDESV (reference sequence). V lost 1 base, J lost 5 bases, and 11 bases lay in between. The CDR3 extends over 14 amino acids. This CDR3 reads CASSLVTGPYGYTF. The DNA of the CDR3 is TGTGCCAGCAGCTTAGTGACAGGACCATATGGCTACACCTTC.

The chain joins TRBV10-1 to TRBJ2-5; no firm D call. Trimming left V 0 bases short and J 4 bases short, with 3 bases between. This CDR3 spans 12 amino acids. CDR1 and CDR2 (germline): WNHNN, SYGVQD (reference sequence). CDR3 DNA: TGCGCCAGCAGTGAGTCCCGAGAGACCCAGTACTTC. Translating gives CASSESRETQYF.

The chain combines TRBV5-4 with TRBJ2-3; no clear D. There are 13 residues in the CDR3. Trimming removed 1 base from V and 4 bases from J, with 7 bases in between. Germline lookup yields CDR1 SGHNT and CDR2 YYREEE (reference sequence). DNA of the CDR3: TGTGCCAGCAGCTTGTCGCTACCAGATACGCAGTATTTT. This sequence encodes CASSLSLPDTQYF.

This chain joins TRBV29-1 and TRBJ1-4; the match to TRBD1 covers 8 bases. Germline CDR1 reads SQVTM; CDR2 reads ANQGSEA. With V trimmed by 6 bases and J by 3 bases, 12 bases remained unmatched. The CDR3 covers 16 residues. The CDR3 bases are TGCAGCGTCGAACTAGGACAGGGAGGTTCTAATGAAAAACTGTTTTTT. Translation: CSVELGQGGSNEKLFF. The variable domain in full, with the rest retrieved from reference TRBV29-1 and TRBJ1-4, is SAVISQKPSRDICQRGTSLTIQCQVDSQVTMMFWYRQQPGQSLTLIATANQGSEATYESGFVIDKFPISRPNLTFSTLTVSNMSPEDSSIYLCSVELGQGGSNEKLFFGSGTQLSVL.

This clone was picked up one time. The chain recombines TRBV7-6 with TRBJ2-7; no clear D. Germline-derived CDR1 and CDR2 are SGHVS and FNYEAQ. V was clipped by 4 bases and J by 4 bases, with 17 bases between them. The CDR3 sequence is 15 residues long. The CDR3 bases are TGTGCCAGCAGCTCCCAGATGGCCCCGAATTACGAGCAGTACTTC. Amino acids: CASSSQMAPNYEQYF. The variable domain in full, with the rest retrieved from reference TRBV7-6 and TRBJ2-7, is GAGVSQSPRYKVTKRGQDVALRCDPISGHVSLYWYRQALGQGPEFLTYFNYEAQQDKSGLPNDRFSAERPEGSISTLTIQRTEQRDSAMYRCASSSQMAPNYEQYFGPGTRLTVT.

A note on this clone: This sample includes further DNA sequences coding for the same CDR3. The gene calls are TRBV18 and TRBJ2-1, with D possibly TRBD1 on 5 matching bases. V was trimmed by 3 bases and J by 0 bases, leaving 9 bases between them. The CDR3 length is 15 residues. CDR1 and CDR2 from the germline V gene are KGHSH and LQKENI. The DNA of the CDR3 is TGTGCCAGCTCACCTCAGGGCCTCTCCTACAATGAGCAGTTCTTC. Its translation is CASSPQGLSYNEQFF.

This sequence joins TRBV5-1 and TRBJ2-5; TRBD2 agrees at 8 bases. The CDR3 contains 18 residues. The V and J ends lost 5 bases and 0 bases, in that order; junction bases with no gene match: 15. Per the germline V gene, CDR1 is SGHRS and CDR2 is YFSETQ. CDR3 residues: CASRGGPGSGTYQETQYF. In DNA, the CDR3 is TGCGCCAGCAGAGGGGGGCCCGGTAGCGGGACCTACCAAGAGACCCAGTACTTC.

V and J are TRBV27 and TRBJ1-5; perhaps TRBD1 as D (6 bases). V shed 1 base and J shed 4 bases, with 14 bases lying between them. The germline V gene encodes CDR1 MNHEY and CDR2 SMNVEV (reference sequence). The CDR3 has 16 residues. CDR3 sequence (DNA): TGTGCCAGCAGTTTATTAGGGAGGGGGAGGAATCAGCCCCAGCATTTT. As protein: CASSLLGRGRNQPQHF.

This chain links TRBV5-1 with TRBJ2-5; 7 positions match TRBD2. Germline V CDR1 and CDR2: SGHRS, YFSETQ. The CDR3 sequence is 16 residues long. Unmatched junction bases numbered 10, after V lost 2 bases and J lost 3 bases. The CDR3 nucleotides read TGCGCCAGCAGCTTTGGCCGTCTGGCGGGAGAAGAGACCCAGTACTTC. This gives the protein CASSFGRLAGEETQYF.

V is TRBV27 and J is TRBJ1-4, with D possibly matching TRBD1 (5 bases). Germline values: CDR1 MNHEY, CDR2 SMNVEV (reference sequence). The CDR3 runs to 15 residues. The germline V and J ends were trimmed by 5 bases and 3 bases, with 13 bases remaining between them. Here the CDR3 reads CASSSRGSPNEKLFF. CDR3 bases: TGTGCCAGCAGTAGCCGGGGGAGCCCTAATGAAAAACTGTTTTTT.

V gene TRBV11-3 combines with J gene TRBJ2-3; 12 bases align to TRBD2. Per the germline V gene, CDR1 is SGHNT and CDR2 is YENEEA. The CDR3 length is 16 residues. V shed 4 bases and J 6 bases; nucleotides not matched to a gene: 8. The CDR3 loop is CASSSDGTSGRDTQYF. The CDR3 DNA reads as TGTGCCAGCAGCTCCGACGGGACTAGCGGGCGGGATACGCAGTATTTT.

The gene calls are TRBV12-3 or TRBV12-4 and TRBJ2-5, with 8 bases fitting TRBD2. CDR3 size: 12 residues. Losses at the gene ends were 7 bases for V and 4 bases for J; bases not matched to a gene: 2. The chain's CDR3 is CASTGGSETQYF. CDR3 DNA sequence: TGTGCCAGCACGGGAGGGTCAGAGACCCAGTACTTC.

The chain links TRBV24-1 to TRBJ2-2; 8 bases are a match to TRBD2. The V gene end was trimmed by 11 bases and the J gene end by 3 bases; junction bases not matched to a gene: 10. The CDR3 is 15 residues long. Germline V gene sequence: CDR1 KGHDR, CDR2 SFDVKD. As DNA, the CDR3 is TGTGCCATCATGACTAGCGATAGGGACACCGGGGAGCTGTTTTTT. It specifies CAIMTSDRDTGELFF.